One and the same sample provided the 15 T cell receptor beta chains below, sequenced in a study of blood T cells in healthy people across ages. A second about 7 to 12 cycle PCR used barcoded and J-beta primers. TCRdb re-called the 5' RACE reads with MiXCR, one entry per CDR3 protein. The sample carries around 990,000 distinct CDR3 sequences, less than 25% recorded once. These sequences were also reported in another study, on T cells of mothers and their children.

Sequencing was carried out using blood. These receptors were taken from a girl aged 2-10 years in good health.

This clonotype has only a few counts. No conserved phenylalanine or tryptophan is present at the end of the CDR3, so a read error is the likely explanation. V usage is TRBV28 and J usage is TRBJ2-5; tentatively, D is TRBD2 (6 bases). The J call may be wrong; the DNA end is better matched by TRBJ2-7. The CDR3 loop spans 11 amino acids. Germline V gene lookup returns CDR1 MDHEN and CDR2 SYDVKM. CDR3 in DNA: TGTGCCACGGAGGGGTCGGGCGAGCAGTACCTC. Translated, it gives CATEGSGEQYL.

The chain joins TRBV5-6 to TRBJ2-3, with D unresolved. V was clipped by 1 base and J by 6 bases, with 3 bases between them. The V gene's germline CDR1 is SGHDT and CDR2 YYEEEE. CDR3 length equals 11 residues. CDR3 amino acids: CASSLFDTQYF. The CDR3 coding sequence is TGTGCCAGCAGCTTGTTTGATACGCAGTATTTT.

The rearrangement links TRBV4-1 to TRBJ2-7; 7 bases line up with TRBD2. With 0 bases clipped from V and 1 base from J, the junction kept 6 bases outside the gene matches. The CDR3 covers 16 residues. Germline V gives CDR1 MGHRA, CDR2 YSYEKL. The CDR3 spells CASSQDSLALSYEQYF. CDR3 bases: TGCGCCAGCAGCCAAGATTCACTAGCGCTTTCCTACGAGCAGTACTTC.

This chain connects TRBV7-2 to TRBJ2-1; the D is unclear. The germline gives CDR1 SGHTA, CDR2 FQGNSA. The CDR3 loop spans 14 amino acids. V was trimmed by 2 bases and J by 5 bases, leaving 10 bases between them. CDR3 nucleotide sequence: TGTGCCAGCAGCTTACCCTCTAGTAACAATGAGCAGTTCTTC. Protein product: CASSLPSSNNEQFF. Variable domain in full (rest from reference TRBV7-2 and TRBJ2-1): GAGVSQSPSNKVTEKGKDVELRCDPISGHTALYWYRQSLGQGLEFLIYFQGNSAPDKSGLPSDRFSAERTGGSVSTLTIQRTQQEDSAVYLCASSLPSSNNEQFFGPGTRLTVL.

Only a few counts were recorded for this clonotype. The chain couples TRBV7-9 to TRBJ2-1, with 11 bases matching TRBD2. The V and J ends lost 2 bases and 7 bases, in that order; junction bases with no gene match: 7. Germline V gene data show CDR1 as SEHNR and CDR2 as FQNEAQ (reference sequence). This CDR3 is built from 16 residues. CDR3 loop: CASSLIAGGPPNEQFF. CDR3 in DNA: TGTGCCAGCAGCTTAATAGCGGGGGGGCCCCCGAATGAGCAGTTCTTC.

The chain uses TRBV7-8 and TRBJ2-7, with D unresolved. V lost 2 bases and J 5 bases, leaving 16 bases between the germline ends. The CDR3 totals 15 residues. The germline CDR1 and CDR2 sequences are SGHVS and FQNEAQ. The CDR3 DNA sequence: TGTGCCAGCAGCTTAAGCCTATGGCAGGACCACGAGCAGTACTTC. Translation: CASSLSLWQDHEQYF. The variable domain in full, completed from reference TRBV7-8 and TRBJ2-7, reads GAGVSQSPRYKVAKRGQDVALRCDPISGHVSLFWYQQALGQGPEFLTYFQNEAQLDKSGLPSDRFFAERPEGSVSTLKIQRTQQEDSAVYLCASSLSLWQDHEQYFGPGTRLTVT.

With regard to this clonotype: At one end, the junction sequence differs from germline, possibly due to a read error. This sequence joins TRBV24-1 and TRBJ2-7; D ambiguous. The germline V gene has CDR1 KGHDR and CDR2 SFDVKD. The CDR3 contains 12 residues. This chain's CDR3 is CATSDLDGSLNF. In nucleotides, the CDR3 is TGTGCCACCAGTGATTTGGACGGCTCTTTGAACTTC.

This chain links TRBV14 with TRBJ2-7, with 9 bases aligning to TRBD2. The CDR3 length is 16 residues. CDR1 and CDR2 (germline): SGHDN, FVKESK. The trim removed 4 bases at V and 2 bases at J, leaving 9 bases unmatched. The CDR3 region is CASSLETSGTPYEQYF. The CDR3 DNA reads TGTGCCAGCAGCCTAGAGACTAGCGGCACTCCCTACGAGCAGTACTTC.

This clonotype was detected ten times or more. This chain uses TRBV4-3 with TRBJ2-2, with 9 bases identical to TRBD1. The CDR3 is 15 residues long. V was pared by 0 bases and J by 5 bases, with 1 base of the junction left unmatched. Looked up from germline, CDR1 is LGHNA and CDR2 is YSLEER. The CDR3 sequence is CASSQDGTGTGELFF. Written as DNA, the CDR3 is TGCGCCAGCAGCCAAGATGGGACAGGGACCGGGGAGCTGTTTTTT.

CDR3 sequence reads: CSVEDTVGGGYTF. The CDR3 DNA follows: TGCAGCGTTGAAGACACAGTGGGGGGCGGCTACACCTTC. V usage is TRBV29-1 and J usage is TRBJ1-2, with a weak D call TRBD1 (6 bases). This CDR3 spans 13 amino acids. V was pared by 0 bases and J by 8 bases, with 13 bases between. Germline CDR1 reads SQVTM; CDR2 reads ANQGSEA. The variable domain in full, completed from reference TRBV29-1 and TRBJ1-2, reads SAVISQKPSRDICQRGTSLTIQCQVDSQVTMMFWYRQQPGQSLTLIATANQGSEATYESGFVIDKFPISRPNLTFSTLTVSNMSPEDSSIYLCSVEDTVGGGYTFGSGTRLTVV.

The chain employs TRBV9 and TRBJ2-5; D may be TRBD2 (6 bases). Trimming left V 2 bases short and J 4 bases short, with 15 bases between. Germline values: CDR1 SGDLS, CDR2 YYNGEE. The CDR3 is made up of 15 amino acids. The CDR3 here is CASSVPGEQPETQYF. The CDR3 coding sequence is TGTGCCAGCAGCGTCCCGGGGGAGCAACCAGAGACCCAGTACTTC.

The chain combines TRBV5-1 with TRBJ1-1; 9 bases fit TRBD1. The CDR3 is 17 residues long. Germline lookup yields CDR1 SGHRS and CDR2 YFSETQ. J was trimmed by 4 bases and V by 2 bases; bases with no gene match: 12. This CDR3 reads CASSFGRTGDVGTEAFF. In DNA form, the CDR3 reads TGCGCCAGCAGCTTTGGTCGGACAGGGGACGTAGGCACTGAAGCTTTCTTT.

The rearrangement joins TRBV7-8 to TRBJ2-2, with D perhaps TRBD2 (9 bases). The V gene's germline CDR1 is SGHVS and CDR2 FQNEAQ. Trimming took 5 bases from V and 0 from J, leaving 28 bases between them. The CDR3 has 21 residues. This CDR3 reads CASSTTGVKQREAANTGELFF. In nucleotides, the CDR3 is TGTGCCAGCAGCACGACAGGGGTGAAGCAGCGGGAGGCCGCGAACACCGGGGAGCTGTTTTTT. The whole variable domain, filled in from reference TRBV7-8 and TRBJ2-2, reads GAGVSQSPRYKVAKRGQDVALRCDPISGHVSLFWYQQALGQGPEFLTYFQNEAQLDKSGLPSDRFFAERPEGSVSTLKIQRTQQEDSAVYLCASSTTGVKQREAANTGELFFGEGSRLTVL.

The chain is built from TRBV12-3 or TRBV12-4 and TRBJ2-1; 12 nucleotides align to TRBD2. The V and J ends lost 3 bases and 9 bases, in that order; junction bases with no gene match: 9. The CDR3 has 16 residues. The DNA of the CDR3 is TGTGCCAGCAGTTTGAGGCTAGCGGGGGGGGCTGGTGAGCAGTTCTTC. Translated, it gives CASSLRLAGGAGEQFF.

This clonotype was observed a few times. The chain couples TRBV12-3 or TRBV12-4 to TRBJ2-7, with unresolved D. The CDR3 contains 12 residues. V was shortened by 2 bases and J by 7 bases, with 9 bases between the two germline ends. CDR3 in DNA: TGTGCCAGCAGTTTACTCGAATGGGAGCAGTACTTC. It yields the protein CASSLLEWEQYF.